This entry describes one TCR beta chain. This CDR3 spans 15 amino acids. CDR1 is LGHDT and CDR2 is YNNKEL in the germline V gene (reference sequence). The V gene lost 5 bases and the J gene lost 6 bases, with 19 bases spanning the gap. This specimen belongs to a study of blood T cell repertoires in COVID-19. Study overall: Samples representing acute and convalescent COVID-19 were sourced from the United States, Italy and Spain.

Sequencing used immunoSEQ multiplex PCR; TCRdb keeps in-frame clones, though not all of them. The table has roughly 320,000 clones, approximately 86% seen once; the top ten hold 1% to 1.5%. The chain couples TRBV3-1 (or the pseudogene TRBV3-2) to TRBJ1-1; TRBD1 is a possible D gene (5 bases). The sequence was obtained from a man aged 70 or older with acute or convalescent COVID-19. The sequenced sample was peripheral blood. The DNA of the CDR3 is TGTGCCAGCAGCTTCGGGACGGGAGTGTCCGCTGAAGCTTTCTTT. This translates into CASSFGTGVSAEAFF.